A selection of T cell receptor beta chains follows, all from one sample in a study of tumor-infiltrating lymphocytes in primary liver carcinoma. One entry per CDR3 protein, called by TCRdb with MiXCR from the multiplex PCR reads. Of roughly 80,000 distinct CDR3 sequences detected, 71% appear once; the ten largest clones hold roughly an eighth. Sequencing was performed on liver tumor tissue from sampling region 4. Receptor source: a woman aged 60-75 years with primary liver carcinoma and hepatitis B virus infection. Each CDR3 is given with its conserved first and last residue. Fields, in order: clone size, V gene, D gene, J gene, CDR3 DNA, CDR3 protein. The D gene is left open where the match is weak. Size tells how often a clone was seen (once, few, many) or the class of an expanded clone, and some rows leave it out.

abundance: many
v_gene: TRBV28
d_gene: .
j_gene: TRBJ1-1
CDR3nt: TGTGCCAGCCCCCCCCCGGGGGCCACGAACACTGAAGCTTTCTTT
CDR3aa: CASPPPGATNTEAFF

abundance: once
v_gene: TRBV11-2
d_gene: .
j_gene: TRBJ2-4
CDR3nt: TGTGCCATCAGCTTAGAAGGATTAGCCAAGAACATTCAGTACTTC
CDR3aa: CAISLEGLAKNIQYF

abundance: few
v_gene: TRBV11-2
d_gene: .
j_gene: TRBJ1-4
CDR3nt: TGTAGCAGCAGCCCAGGGAAGGGGAATGAAAAACTGTTTTTT
CDR3aa: CSSSPGKGNEKLFF

abundance: .
v_gene: TRBV21-1
d_gene: .
j_gene: TRBJ2-1
CDR3nt: TGTGCCAGCAACCCCGCCGCCACCAAAGGGAACAATGAGCAGTTCTTC
CDR3aa: CASNPAATKGNNEQFF

abundance: .
v_gene: TRBV28
d_gene: TRBD1
j_gene: TRBJ1-2
CDR3nt: TGTGCCAGCAGTGCCAGCACCGGGACAGGGGGAAGGGGCTACACCTTC
CDR3aa: CASSASTGTGGRGYTF

abundance: .
v_gene: TRBV4-1
d_gene: .
j_gene: TRBJ2-3
CDR3nt: TGCGCCAGCAGCCAAGAATCACCTGGAGGGAACACAGATACGCAGTATTTT
CDR3aa: CASSQESPGGNTDTQYF

abundance: few
v_gene: TRBV6-1
d_gene: .
j_gene: TRBJ1-5
CDR3nt: TGCTCCAGCAGTGAAGATTATTGGGGCAACAGCAATCAGCCCCAGCATTTT
CDR3aa: CSSSEDYWGNSNQPQHF

abundance: .
v_gene: TRBV5-6
d_gene: .
j_gene: TRBJ1-5
CDR3nt: TGTGCCAGCAGCTTGAGCCCAGGGAGTAGCAATCAGCCCCAGCTTTTT
CDR3aa: CASSLSPGSSNQPQLF

abundance: few
v_gene: TRBV20-1
d_gene: .
j_gene: TRBJ2-1
CDR3nt: TGCAGTGCCCCTGATCCGGGACCCCAGGCCTACAATAAGCAGTTCTTC
CDR3aa: CSAPDPGPQAYNKQFF

abundance: few
v_gene: TRBV29-1
d_gene: .
j_gene: TRBJ2-2
CDR3nt: TGCAGCGTCCGTGCCGAGACAACGAACACCGGGGAGCTGTTTTTT
CDR3aa: CSVRAETTNTGELFF

abundance: .
v_gene: TRBV5-6
d_gene: .
j_gene: TRBJ2-7
CDR3nt: TGTGTCAGCAGCTTGAAGGGTAGCGGCTCCTACGAACAGTACTTC
CDR3aa: CVSSLKGSGSYEQYF

abundance: many
v_gene: TRBV5-1
d_gene: .
j_gene: TRBJ2-6
CDR3nt: TGCGCCAGCAGCTCCCAAACTGGGGCCAACGTCCTGACTTTC
CDR3aa: CASSSQTGANVLTF

abundance: .
v_gene: TRBV12-3/TRBV12-4
d_gene: .
j_gene: TRBJ2-2
CDR3nt: TGTGCCAGCAGATCCCTACTCACCTGGGAGCTGTTTTTT
CDR3aa: CASRSLLTWELFF

abundance: .
v_gene: TRBV11-1
d_gene: .
j_gene: TRBJ2-6
CDR3nt: TGTGGCAGCAACTTAGCGGACAGTTCCTCTGGGGCCAACGTCCTGACTTTC
CDR3aa: CGSNLADSSSGANVLTF

abundance: .
v_gene: TRBV6-2/TRBV6-3
d_gene: TRBD2
j_gene: TRBJ2-5
CDR3nt: TGTGCCGGCCTCCGGGGGAGGGCCGCGGAGACTCAGTACTTC
CDR3aa: CAGLRGRAAETQYF

abundance: .
v_gene: TRBV29-1
d_gene: .
j_gene: TRBJ2-3
CDR3nt: TGCAGCGTTGCCAGGGGAGTTATAGATACGCAGTATTTT
CDR3aa: CSVARGVIDTQYF

abundance: .
v_gene: TRBV19
d_gene: .
j_gene: TRBJ2-7
CDR3nt: TGTGCCAGTAGTGCTAGTATCTTCTACGAGCAGTACTTC
CDR3aa: CASSASIFYEQYF

abundance: few
v_gene: TRBV20-1
d_gene: TRBD2
j_gene: TRBJ2-7
CDR3nt: TGCAGTGCTAGAGGTTCCGGGACTAGCGGGGTATCCTACGAGCAGTACTTC
CDR3aa: CSARGSGTSGVSYEQYF

abundance: .
v_gene: TRBV11-1
d_gene: .
j_gene: TRBJ2-1
CDR3nt: TGTGCCAGTAGCCGACTCGGACTTGCGGTGGAGTTCTTC
CDR3aa: CASSRLGLAVEFF

abundance: .
v_gene: TRBV11-3
d_gene: .
j_gene: TRBJ2-3
CDR3nt: TGTGCCAGGAGCTTCAGGGCAGGGTTCACAGATACGCAGTATTTT
CDR3aa: CARSFRAGFTDTQYF

abundance: .
v_gene: TRBV5-5
d_gene: .
j_gene: TRBJ1-4
CDR3nt: TGTGCCAGCAGTGTGACGACATCTGAAAAACTGTTTTTT
CDR3aa: CASSVTTSEKLFF

abundance: many
v_gene: TRBV7-3
d_gene: .
j_gene: TRBJ2-3
CDR3nt: TGTGCCAGCAGCCCAGACAGGACCACAGATACGCAGTATTTT
CDR3aa: CASSPDRTTDTQYF

abundance: .
v_gene: TRBV11-2
d_gene: .
j_gene: TRBJ1-2
CDR3nt: TGTGCAAGCAGCTCAGAGAATGCGGGTTACTATGGCTACACCTTC
CDR3aa: CASSSENAGYYGYTF

abundance: .
v_gene: TRBV28
d_gene: TRBD1
j_gene: TRBJ2-1
CDR3nt: TGTGCCAGGAGATTGTCCGGGACAGGCCTTTACAATGAACAGTTCTTC
CDR3aa: CARRLSGTGLYNEQFF

abundance: .
v_gene: TRBV20-1
d_gene: .
j_gene: TRBJ1-3
CDR3nt: TGCAGTGCAACCAGCGGGCACCCTGGAAACACCATATATTTT
CDR3aa: CSATSGHPGNTIYF

abundance: .
v_gene: TRBV6-6
d_gene: TRBD2
j_gene: TRBJ2-2
CDR3nt: TGTCCCATCAGTCCCAAGGGACTAGCGGGAACCGGGGAGCTGTTTTTT
CDR3aa: CPISPKGLAGTGELFF

abundance: many
v_gene: TRBV5-1
d_gene: TRBD1
j_gene: TRBJ1-2
CDR3nt: TGCGCCAGCAGCTGGGAGGACAGGGGGGAGAGATATGGCTACACCTTC
CDR3aa: CASSWEDRGERYGYTF

abundance: .
v_gene: TRBV11-3
d_gene: .
j_gene: TRBJ1-1
CDR3nt: TGTCCCAGCAGCTTATCGGTAGGGGGGGATACTGAAGCTTTCTTT
CDR3aa: CPSSLSVGGDTEAFF

abundance: .
v_gene: TRBV10-3
d_gene: .
j_gene: TRBJ1-5
CDR3nt: TGTGCCATCAGTGACCCGAAGGGGGGGATTCAAAATCAGCTCCAGCATTTT
CDR3aa: CAISDPKGGIQNQLQHF

abundance: .
v_gene: TRBV10-3
d_gene: .
j_gene: TRBJ2-2
CDR3nt: TGTGCCATCAGTGAATCAATGGGTCCCGGGGAGCCGTTTTTT
CDR3aa: CAISESMGPGEPFF

abundance: .
v_gene: TRBV14
d_gene: TRBD1
j_gene: TRBJ2-1
CDR3nt: TGTGCCAGCAGCCTTCTCAGGGGGTTAGCTGGCAGTGAGCAGTTCTTC
CDR3aa: CASSLLRGLAGSEQFF

abundance: .
v_gene: TRBV28
d_gene: .
j_gene: TRBJ2-7
CDR3nt: TGTGCCAGCAGTTTATATAGCGTCTGGACCTACGAGCAGTACTTC
CDR3aa: CASSLYSVWTYEQYF

abundance: many
v_gene: TRBV5-1
d_gene: .
j_gene: TRBJ2-2
CDR3nt: TGCGCCAGCAGCTTGGGGTGGAACACCGGGGAGCTGTTTTTT
CDR3aa: CASSLGWNTGELFF

abundance: .
v_gene: TRBV24-1
d_gene: TRBD2
j_gene: TRBJ2-2
CDR3nt: TGTGCCACCAGTGATCTTAGCGGGGGGGCGAACACCGGGGAGCTGTTTTTT
CDR3aa: CATSDLSGGANTGELFF

abundance: .
v_gene: TRBV6-1
d_gene: .
j_gene: TRBJ1-1
CDR3nt: TGTGCCAGCGGTGCCAAGGATAACACTGATGCTTTCTTT
CDR3aa: CASGAKDNTDAFF

abundance: .
v_gene: TRBV6-5
d_gene: .
j_gene: TRBJ2-1
CDR3nt: TGTGTCAGCAGATACTCGCCCTCTACCTACAATGAGCAGTTCTTC
CDR3aa: CVSRYSPSTYNEQFF

abundance: .
v_gene: TRBV29-1
d_gene: .
j_gene: TRBJ2-2
CDR3nt: TGCAGCGTTGAGGCGGGTATGGGATCCGGGGAGCTGTTTTTT
CDR3aa: CSVEAGMGSGELFF

abundance: .
v_gene: TRBV11-2
d_gene: TRBD2
j_gene: TRBJ2-1
CDR3nt: TGTGCCAGCAGCAGGAGACTAGCGCGAGGGCCGGGGGATGAGCAGTCATTC
CDR3aa: CASSRRLARGPGDEQSF

abundance: .
v_gene: TRBV11-1
d_gene: .
j_gene: TRBJ2-7
CDR3nt: TGTGCCAGCAGTTCGGGTACCGGGAACTACGAGCATTACTTC
CDR3aa: CASSSGTGNYEHYF

abundance: .
v_gene: TRBV6-6
d_gene: TRBD2
j_gene: TRBJ2-1
CDR3nt: TGTGCCAGCATGGCCGGGGGGAGCCCCTACAATGAGCAGTTCTTC
CDR3aa: CASMAGGSPYNEQFF

abundance: .
v_gene: TRBV11-2
d_gene: TRBD2
j_gene: TRBJ2-3
CDR3nt: TGTGCCGTCTCAGCGGGGGAGCTCAGCACAGATACGCAGTATTTT
CDR3aa: CAVSAGELSTDTQYF

abundance: once
v_gene: TRBV29-1
d_gene: .
j_gene: TRBJ2-2
CDR3nt: TGCACCGCCCGTACCGGGACAACGAACACCGGGGAGCTGTTTTTT
CDR3aa: CTARTGTTNTGELFF

abundance: .
v_gene: TRBV6-6
d_gene: TRBD1
j_gene: TRBJ1-5
CDR3nt: TGTGTCAGCAGTTGCCCAGACAGGGGGGACCAGCCCCAGCATTTT
CDR3aa: CVSSCPDRGDQPQHF

abundance: .
v_gene: TRBV6-1
d_gene: TRBD2
j_gene: TRBJ2-7
CDR3nt: TGTGCCAGCAGTGAAGCTAGCGGGGGCTCCTACGAACAGTACTTC
CDR3aa: CASSEASGGSYEQYF

abundance: .
v_gene: TRBV14
d_gene: TRBD1
j_gene: TRBJ2-7
CDR3nt: TGTGTCAGCAGGACAGGGGGCGACAACTCATACGAGCAGTACTTC
CDR3aa: CVSRTGGDNSYEQYF

abundance: many
v_gene: TRBV6-6
d_gene: .
j_gene: TRBJ1-3
CDR3nt: TGTGCCAGCAGTTACATGGGGCCCCGGTCTGGAAACACCATATATTTT
CDR3aa: CASSYMGPRSGNTIYF